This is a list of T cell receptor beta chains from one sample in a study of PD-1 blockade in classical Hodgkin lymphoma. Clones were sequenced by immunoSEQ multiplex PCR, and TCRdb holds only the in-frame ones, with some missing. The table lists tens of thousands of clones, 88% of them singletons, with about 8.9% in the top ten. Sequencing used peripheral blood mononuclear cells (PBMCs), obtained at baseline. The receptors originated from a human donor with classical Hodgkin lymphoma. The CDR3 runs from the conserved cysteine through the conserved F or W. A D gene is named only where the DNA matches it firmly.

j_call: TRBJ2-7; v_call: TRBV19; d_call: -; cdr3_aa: CASSKQGYEQYF; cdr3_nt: TGTGCCAGTAGTAAACAGGGCTACGAGCAGTACTTC
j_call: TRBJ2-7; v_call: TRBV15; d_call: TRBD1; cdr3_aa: CATSPGQGYLEQYF; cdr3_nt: TGTGCCACCAGCCCGGGACAGGGATACCTCGAGCAGTACTTC
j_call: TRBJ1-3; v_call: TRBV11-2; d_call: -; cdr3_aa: CASSPDGASGNTIYF; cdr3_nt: TGTGCCAGCAGCCCGGACGGAGCGTCTGGAAACACCATATATTTT
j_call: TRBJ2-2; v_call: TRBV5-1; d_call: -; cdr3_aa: CASSFTRGTGELFF; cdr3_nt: TGCGCCAGCAGCTTCACTAGAGGCACCGGGGAGCTGTTTTTT
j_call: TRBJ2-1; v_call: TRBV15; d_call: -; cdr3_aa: CATSVRTQVQFF; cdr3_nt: TGTGCCACCAGCGTTCGAACTCAGGTGCAGTTCTTC
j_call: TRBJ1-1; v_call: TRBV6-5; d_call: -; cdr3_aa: CASWGLGAGDTEAFF; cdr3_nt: TGTGCCAGCTGGGGCTTAGGGGCTGGGGACACTGAAGCTTTCTTT
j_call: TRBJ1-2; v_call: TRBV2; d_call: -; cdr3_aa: CASSEVGTNYGYTF; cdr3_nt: TGTGCCAGCAGTGAGGTGGGGACTAACTATGGCTACACCTTC
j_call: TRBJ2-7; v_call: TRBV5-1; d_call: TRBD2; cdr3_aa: CASSNSGNSYEQYF; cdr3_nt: TGCGCCAGCAGCAATAGCGGGAATAGCTACGAGCAGTACTTC
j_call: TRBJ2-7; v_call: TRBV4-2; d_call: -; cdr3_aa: CASSQGAVGGSDYEQYF; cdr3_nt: TGTGCCAGCAGCCAAGGGGCTGTAGGGGGGAGCGACTACGAGCAGTACTTC
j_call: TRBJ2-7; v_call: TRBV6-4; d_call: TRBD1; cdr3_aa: CASSRGQGAHEQYF; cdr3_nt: TGTGCCAGCAGTCGAGGACAGGGGGCTCACGAGCAGTACTTC
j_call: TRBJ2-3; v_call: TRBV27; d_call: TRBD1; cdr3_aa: CASSPQTGDPTDTQYF; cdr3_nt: TGTGCCAGCAGTCCCCAGACAGGGGACCCCACAGATACGCAGTATTTT
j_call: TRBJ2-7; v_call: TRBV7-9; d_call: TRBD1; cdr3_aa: CASSLAGTGGRGEQYF; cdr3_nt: TGTGCCAGCAGCCTAGCCGGGACAGGGGGGAGGGGAGAGCAGTACTTC
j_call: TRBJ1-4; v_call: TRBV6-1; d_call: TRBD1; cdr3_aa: CASSEETGGEKLFF; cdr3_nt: TGTGCCAGCAGTGAAGAAACAGGGGGCGAAAAACTGTTTTTT
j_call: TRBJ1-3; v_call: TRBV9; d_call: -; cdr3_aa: CASSVGGSGRGNTIYF; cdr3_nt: TGTGCCAGCAGCGTAGGAGGTAGTGGACGTGGAAACACCATATATTTT
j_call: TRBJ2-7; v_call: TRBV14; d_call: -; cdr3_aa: CASSQGGRTPYYHSYEQYF; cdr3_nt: TGTGCCAGCAGCCAGGGTGGCAGGACCCCCTATTACCACTCCTACGAGCAGTACTTC
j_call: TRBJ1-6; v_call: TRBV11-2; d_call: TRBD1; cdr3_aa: CASSLAPRGKGSPLHF; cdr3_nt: TGTGCCAGCAGCTTAGCCCCCAGGGGGAAAGGGTCACCCCTCCACTTT
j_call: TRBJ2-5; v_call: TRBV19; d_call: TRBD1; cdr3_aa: CASSIIGQGGETQYF; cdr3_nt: TGTGCCAGTAGTATTATCGGACAGGGGGGAGAGACCCAGTACTTC
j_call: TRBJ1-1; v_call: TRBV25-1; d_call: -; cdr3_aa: CASPWGTYMNTEAFF; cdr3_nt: TGTGCCAGCCCCTGGGGGACCTACATGAACACTGAAGCTTTCTTT
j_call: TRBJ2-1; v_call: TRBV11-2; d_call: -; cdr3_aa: CASSLAGGDYNEQFF; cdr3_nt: TGTGCCAGCAGCCTAGCTGGCGGGGACTACAATGAGCAGTTCTTC
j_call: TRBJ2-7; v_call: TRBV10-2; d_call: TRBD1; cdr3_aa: CASRDSLYEQYF; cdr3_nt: TGCGCCAGCCGGGACAGCCTCTACGAGCAGTACTTC
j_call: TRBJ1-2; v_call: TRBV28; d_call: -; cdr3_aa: CASSFPTGIDGYTF; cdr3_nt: TGTGCCAGCAGTTTCCCCACAGGGATAGACGGCTACACCTTC
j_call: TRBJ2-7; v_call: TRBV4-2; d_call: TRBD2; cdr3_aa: CASSQATSGGLYEQYF; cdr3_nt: TGTGCCAGCAGCCAAGCGACTAGCGGGGGCTTGTACGAGCAGTACTTC
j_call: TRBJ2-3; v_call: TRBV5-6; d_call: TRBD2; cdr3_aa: CASSAGTSSTDTQYF; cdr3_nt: TGTGCCAGCAGCGCCGGGACTAGCAGCACAGATACGCAGTATTTT
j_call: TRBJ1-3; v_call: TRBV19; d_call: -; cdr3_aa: CASSDNRNSGNTIYF; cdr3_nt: TGTGCCAGTAGTGATAACCGAAACTCTGGAAACACCATATATTTT
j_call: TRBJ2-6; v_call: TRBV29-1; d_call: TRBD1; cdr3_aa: CSAEGGAGANVLTF; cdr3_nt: TGCAGCGCAGAAGGGGGCGCTGGGGCCAACGTCCTGACTTTC
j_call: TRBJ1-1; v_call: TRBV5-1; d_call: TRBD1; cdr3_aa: CASRPTGVANTEAFF; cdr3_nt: TGCGCCAGCAGGCCTACAGGGGTTGCGAACACTGAAGCTTTCTTT
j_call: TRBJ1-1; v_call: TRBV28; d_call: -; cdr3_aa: CASVPETGLAFF; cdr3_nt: TGTGCCAGCGTACCCGAAACAGGGTTGGCTTTCTTT
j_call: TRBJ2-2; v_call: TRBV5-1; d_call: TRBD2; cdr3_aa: CASSFLAGTTGELFF; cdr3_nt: TGCGCCAGCAGCTTTCTAGCGGGGACCACCGGGGAGCTGTTTTTT
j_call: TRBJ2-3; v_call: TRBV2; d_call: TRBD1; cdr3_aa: CASSRNRGPKGTDTQYF; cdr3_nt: TGTGCCAGCAGTCGAAACAGGGGCCCCAAGGGTACAGATACGCAGTATTTT
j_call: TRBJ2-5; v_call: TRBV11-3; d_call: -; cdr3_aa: CASSLGIGGSLQETQYF; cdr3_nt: TGTGCCAGCAGCTTAGGGATAGGGGGGAGCCTTCAAGAGACCCAGTACTTC
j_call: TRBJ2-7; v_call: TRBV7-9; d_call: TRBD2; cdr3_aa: CASSSPGLGLKEQYF; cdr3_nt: TGTGCCAGCAGCTCCCCGGGACTAGGACTAAAGGAGCAGTACTTC